There are a few counts of the clone carrying this T cell receptor (beta chain). One junction end does not reproduce the germline sequence, and a read error may be involved. TCR beta VDJ and CDR3 profiling used genomic DNA as template. TCRdb reprocessed the reads with MiXCR, giving one entry per CDR3 protein. The repertoire has approximately 180,000 distinct CDR3 sequences, about 45% of them found once; the top ten carry more than 1%. The sample originates from a study of CD8+CD57+ T cells in acquired aplastic anemia. The CDR3 length is 9 residues. The germline V gene has CDR1 DFQATT and CDR2 SNEGSKA (reference sequence). Sequencing was done on patients that had shown CD8+CD57+ cell expansion by flow cytometry.

This rearrangement joins TRBV20-1 to TRBJ2-7; the D is unclear. This receptor was taken from a human donor with aplastic anemia. Material: sorted CD4+, CD8+, or CD8+CD57+ T cells (not recorded which) from PBMCs. The CDR3 bases are TGCAGTGCTAGAGTTAGGCAAGACTTC. Its translation is CSARVRQDF.